This T cell receptor beta chain emerged from a study of STAT5B mutations in CD4+ large granular lymphocyte leukemia. The CDR3 consists of 13 residues. V lost 4 bases to trimming and J lost 7 bases, with 11 bases between them. Germline values: CDR1 SGHVS, CDR2 FQNEAQ. The repertoire was sequenced with immunoSEQ multiplex PCR; TCRdb's copy has only in-frame clones and lacks some. Altogether 30,000 to 35,000 clones are present, 70% to 90% being singletons, with the ten largest covering 0.75% to 1%. The sequence came from a human donor in good health. The chain employs TRBV7-8 and TRBJ2-1; possibly TRBD2 for D (5 bases). The specimen sequenced was CD4+ T cells from blood buffy coats. DNA of the CDR3: TGTGCCAGCAGCTCCGGGGTCCGGAATGAGCAGTTCTTC. Translated: CASSSGVRNEQFF.